This T cell receptor beta chain was found in a study (dated by TCRdb to the mid-2010s). General notes on the study: The study examined whether tumor-infiltrating Tregs in breast cancer are drawn from blood Tregs or arise in situ by conversion from other CD4+ T cell subsets.

Full-length TCR variable regions were amplified by 5' RACE PCR with constant-region reverse primers, and semi-nested PCR with Nested Universal Primer A was subsequently performed. Using the ReliaPrep RNA Cell Miniprep System, total RNA was extracted, and the SMARTer RACE 5'/3' Kit was then used to reverse transcribe the RNA into 5'RACE-ready cDNA. An Illumina MiSeq was used to sequence the full-length TCR alpha and beta libraries, which had been barcoded with multiplex adaptors. The published analysis was carried out like this. For each of nine subset-tissue groups, sequencing data from the five patients were combined, and the groups were compared by unsupervised clustering of TCR gene usage. Repertoire similarity was calculated with the Morisita-Horn index, weighting shared sequences by their contribution to each repertoire. TCRdb took the public reads, trimmed them with fastp at Q25, ran MiXCR for clone calling and kept in-frame beta chains. Duplicate CDR3 protein sequences are folded into a single record with the most common DNA and genes. TCRdb assigned the V and J calls; the authors' analysis was not used. This sample holds just under 65,000 distinct CDR3 sequences; under 25% were observed only once. 2.5% to 3.5% of the sample comes from the top ten.

Trimming removed 5 bases from V and 6 bases from J; the gene matches leave 7 bases unexplained. CDR1 MDHEN and CDR2 SYDVKM were looked up in the germline V gene. From its cysteine to its phenylalanine, the CDR3 spans 14 amino acids. CDR3 DNA is the only sequence kept; it has 42 bases, read in frame from the first base. The memory CD4+ T cell population was isolated based on a CD4+CD45RO+CD25- phenotype. Tregs, naive and memory CD4+ T cells from tumor, blood and ipsilateral draining lymph nodes of 5 or 6 breast cancer patients underwent full-length TCR alpha and beta sequencing. Tumor tissue and lymph nodes obtained by ipsilateral axillary dissection were perfused with PBS, cut into small pieces and digested using collagenase I and hyaluronidase. Mononuclear cells from lymph nodes or around 48 ml of peripheral blood were isolated by Ficoll density gradient centrifugation. FACS confirmed that the sorted cell populations were more than 90% pure.

Overall study outcomes, separate from this receptor: The TCR alpha and beta sequences of tumor-infiltrating Tregs showed the greatest overlap with tumor naive CD4+ T cells, followed by blood naive CD4+ T cells. The TCR gene usage of tumor memory CD4+ T cells clustered together with blood and lymph node memory CD4+ cells and with lymph node naive CD4+ cells. The larger-cohort validation was restricted to a single TCR beta V-J rearrangement rather than whole repertoires.

This clonotype was observed a few times. Its antigen specificity is not known. No quality values exist for individual bases; no much larger clone is one base distant. The sequenced material came from memory CD4+ T cells sorted from a lymph node. The cell subset or site tag for this specimen amounts to: memory CD4+ T cells, CD4+CD45RO+CD25-. This receptor was obtained from a female donor with breast cancer. The chain joins TRBV28 to TRBJ1-2, with 9 bases matching TRBD1. The CDR3 reads CASSNTGGGNGYTF. In nucleotides, the sequence is TGTGCCAGCAGTAATACAGGGGGCGGGAATGGCTACACCTTC.